The 22 T cell receptor beta chains given below trace back to one sample, sequenced in a study of technical replicates of blood from a few donors. Produced via immunoSEQ multiplex PCR; TCRdb's table is partial and in-frame only. The sample has about 56,000 clones; 90% to 95% are singletons. Sample: PBMCs. These receptors were obtained from a human donor in good health. Some clones in this sample may be carry-over from other donors' samples.

The chain joins TRBV2 to TRBJ1-1; possibly TRBD1 for D (5 bases). CDR3 size: 14 residues. Germline lookup yields CDR1 SNHLY and CDR2 FYNNEI. The ends were cut back, 7 bases at V and 5 bases at J, with 17 bases in the middle. CDR3 loop: CASTLLGAETEAFF. Here the CDR3 DNA reads TGTGCCAGCACGTTGTTAGGGGCGGAAACTGAAGCTTTCTTT. Full variable domain (outside the CDR3, taken from reference TRBV2 and TRBJ1-1): EPEVTQTPSHQVTQMGQEVILRCVPISNHLYFYWYRQILGQKVEFLVSFYNNEISEKSEIFDDQFSVERPDGSNFTLKIRSTKLEDSAMYFCASTLLGAETEAFFGQGTRLTVV.

This rearrangement joins TRBV4-3 to TRBJ2-7, with D possibly TRBD2 on 6 matching bases. The V end was cut by 0 bases, the J end by 2 bases, with 14 bases between. CDR3 length: 16 residues. Germline V lookup: CDR1 LGHNA, CDR2 YSLEER. CDR3 nucleotide sequence: TGCGCCAGCAGCCAAGATGCGCGGGGCAGGGCCTACGAGCAGTACTTC. Translating it yields CASSQDARGRAYEQYF.

This rearrangement joins TRBV11-3 to TRBJ2-3; D is perhaps TRBD1 (5 bases). This CDR3 has 15 amino acids. Germline CDR1 and CDR2: SGHNT and YENEEA. Trimming left V 5 bases short and J 0 bases short, with 12 bases between. DNA of the CDR3: TGTGCCAGCAGCCCTGGCAGGGCGAGCACAGATACGCAGTATTTT. Encoded protein: CASSPGRASTDTQYF.

This clone has just one count. The V and J genes are TRBV15 and TRBJ2-5; D possibly corresponds to TRBD2 (6 bases). The CDR3 is made up of 15 amino acids. Germline V gene data show CDR1 as LNHNV and CDR2 as YYDKDF (reference sequence). V was cut by 0 bases and J by 4 bases, with 12 bases left in between. In DNA form, the CDR3 reads TGTGCCACCAGCAGAGACCTGAATAGCGGAGAGACCCAGTACTTC. Protein product: CATSRDLNSGETQYF.

V gene TRBV7-2 combines with J gene TRBJ2-3, with TRBD2 identical over 15 bases. CDR3 length equals 16 residues. Germline values: CDR1 SGHTA, CDR2 FQGNSA. J lost 5 bases, V lost 4 bases, and 4 bases had no gene match. CDR3 sequence (DNA): TGTGCCAGCAGCTGGGGACTAGCGGGAGGCAAAGATACGCAGTATTTT. Protein: CASSWGLAGGKDTQYF.

This clone has just one count. The V and J genes are TRBV7-6 and TRBJ2-2; TRBD2 agrees at 13 bases. In germline, CDR1 is SGHVS, CDR2 FNYEAQ. There are 15 residues in the CDR3. J was trimmed by 5 bases and V by 5 bases; bases with no gene match: 2. The CDR3 loop reads CASSMGLAGTGELFF. The CDR3 nucleotides are TGTGCCAGCAGCATGGGACTAGCGGGGACCGGGGAGCTGTTTTTT.

The rearrangement joins TRBV5-1 to TRBJ1-2; D is possibly TRBD1 (6 bases). V lost 7 bases to trimming and J lost 4 bases, with 11 bases between them. Germline CDR1 and CDR2: SGHRS and YFSETQ. The CDR3 is 12 amino acids. The CDR3 region is CASRTDSYGYTF. As DNA, the CDR3 is TGCGCCAGCCGGACAGACTCCTATGGCTACACCTTC.

This chain joins TRBV7-6 and TRBJ2-7; 12 bases are a match to TRBD2. The length of the CDR3 is 16 residues. From germline, CDR1 is SGHVS and CDR2 FNYEAQ. Trimming removed 4 bases from V and 4 bases from J; junction bases left unmatched: 8. The CDR3 DNA follows: TGTGCCAGCAGCTACCAAATGACTAGCGGGAGTTACGAGCAGTACTTC. Translating it yields CASSYQMTSGSYEQYF.

The V and J genes are TRBV9 and TRBJ1-4; D remains ambiguous. In germline, CDR1 is SGDLS, CDR2 YYNGEE. Trimming removed 4 bases from V and 2 bases from J, with 12 bases in between. The CDR3 is 15 amino acids. The CDR3 loop reads CASSPSSRTNEKLFF. In nucleotides, the CDR3 is TGTGCCAGCAGCCCGAGCTCTAGGACTAATGAAAAACTGTTTTTT. The whole variable domain, remainder taken from reference TRBV9 and TRBJ1-4, is DSGVTQTPKHLITATGQRVTLRCSPRSGDLSVYWYQQSLDQGLQFLIQYYNGEERAKGNILERFSAQQFPDLHSELNLSSLELGDSALYFCASSPSSRTNEKLFFGSGTQLSVL.

The chain carries TRBV15 and TRBJ2-3; D is perhaps TRBD2 (6 bases). The germline V and J ends were trimmed by 6 bases and 3 bases, with 19 bases remaining between them. In germline, CDR1 is LNHNV, CDR2 YYDKDF (reference sequence). CDR3 size: 16 residues. CDR3 DNA sequence: TGTGCCACCAGACGATCCCAGGCGGGGAGGACAGATACGCAGTATTTT. Its translation is CATRRSQAGRTDTQYF. The full variable domain, completed using reference TRBV15 and TRBJ2-3, is DAMVIQNPRYQVTQFGKPVTLSCSQTLNHNVMYWYQQKSSQAPKLLFHYYDKDFNNEADTPDNFQSRRPNTSFCFLDIRSPGLGDTAMYLCATRRSQAGRTDTQYFGPGTRLTVL.

This sequence joins TRBV18 and TRBJ2-7; the match to TRBD1 covers 11 bases. V lost 5 bases, J lost 4 bases, and 7 bases stayed unmatched. Germline CDR1 is KGHSH and CDR2 is LQKENI. The CDR3 contains 15 residues. The CDR3 DNA reads as TGTGCCAGCTCATCCCCCGGGACAGGGGGTTACGAGCAGTACTTC. Translation: CASSSPGTGGYEQYF.

The chain uses TRBV5-4 and TRBJ2-5; D is perhaps TRBD1 (6 bases). V was pared by 0 bases and J by 4 bases, with 13 bases between. The CDR3 loop spans 15 amino acids. Germline CDR1 and CDR2: SGHNT and YYREEE (reference sequence). CDR3 nucleotide sequence: TGTGCCAGCAGCTTGGACTTGGGGGCAGGAGAGACCCAGTACTTC. Amino acids: CASSLDLGAGETQYF.

The chain carries TRBV7-3 and TRBJ2-3; the match to TRBD2 covers 8 bases. The ends lost 2 bases at V and 3 bases at J; junction bases unmatched: 1. The CDR3 loop spans 14 amino acids. The germline CDR1 and CDR2 sequences are SGHTA and FQGTGA. Written as DNA, the CDR3 is TGTGCCAGCAGCTTAGCGGGAGGAACAGATACGCAGTATTTT. This encodes CASSLAGGTDTQYF.

V and J are TRBV15 and TRBJ1-6; no firm D call. This CDR3 contains 14 residues. V lost 3 bases to trimming and J lost 8 bases, with 11 bases between them. The germline CDR1 and CDR2 sequences are LNHNV and YYDKDF (reference sequence). CDR3 coding DNA: TGTGCCACCAGCAGTTTGGGAGGAGATTCACCCCTCCACTTT. Protein sequence: CATSSLGGDSPLHF. The variable domain in full, completed from reference TRBV15 and TRBJ1-6, reads DAMVIQNPRYQVTQFGKPVTLSCSQTLNHNVMYWYQQKSSQAPKLLFHYYDKDFNNEADTPDNFQSRRPNTSFCFLDIRSPGLGDTAMYLCATSSLGGDSPLHFGNGTRLTVT.

V is TRBV5-1 and J is TRBJ2-7, with 7 bases aligning to TRBD1. Germline V gene lookup returns CDR1 SGHRS and CDR2 YFSETQ. J gave up 3 bases and V 5 bases, and 8 bases lay outside the gene matches. This CDR3 contains 14 residues. This chain's CDR3 is CASSGDSNYYEQYF. CDR3 bases: TGCGCCAGCAGTGGGGACAGCAACTACTACGAGCAGTACTTC.

This clone was observed a single time. This chain uses TRBV12-5 with TRBJ2-2; 9 bases fit TRBD2. Unmatched junction bases numbered 4, after V lost 2 bases and J lost 6 bases. Germline CDR1 reads LGHNT; CDR2 reads FRNRAP. The length of the CDR3 is 15 residues. As DNA, the CDR3 is TGTGCTAGTGGTTTGTTAGCGGGAGTATCCGGGGAGCTGTTTTTT. Its translation: CASGLLAGVSGELFF. Looking up the rest from reference TRBV12-5 and TRBJ2-2 gives the full variable domain: DARVTQTPRHKVTEMGQEVTMRCQPILGHNTVFWYRQTMMQGLELLAYFRNRAPLDDSGMPKDRFSAEMPDATLATLKIQPSEPRDSAVYFCASGLLAGVSGELFFGEGSRLTVL.

V gene TRBV29-1 combines with J gene TRBJ2-1; 11 bases match TRBD2. The J segment lost 6 bases and the V segment lost 4 bases, leaving 2 bases of the junction unmatched. The CDR3 totals 13 residues. CDR1 is SQVTM and CDR2 is ANQGSEA in the germline V gene. CDR3 DNA sequence: TGCAGCGTTGTACTAGCGGGAGCCAATGAGCAGTTCTTC. Encoded protein: CSVVLAGANEQFF.

The chain combines TRBV10-3 with TRBJ1-1; D might be TRBD1 (5 bases). With 7 bases removed from V and 1 base from J, the gap between germline ends came to 10 bases. The CDR3 has 13 residues. Germline V CDR1 and CDR2: ENHRY, SYGVKD. CDR3 protein: CAIKAGSNTEAFF. Written as DNA, the CDR3 is TGTGCCATCAAGGCAGGGTCGAACACTGAAGCTTTCTTT.

The chain uses TRBV30 and TRBJ2-7; 9 nucleotides match TRBD1. Germline V gives CDR1 GTSNPN, CDR2 SVGIG (reference sequence). V dropped 0 bases and J dropped 7; count of bases not matched to a gene: 4. The CDR3 has 13 residues. DNA for the CDR3: TGTGCCTGGAGTGTACAGGGGGCGTTTGAGCAGTACTTC. Translating it yields CAWSVQGAFEQYF.

The chain is built from TRBV5-6 and TRBJ1-1; D is uncertain. V lost 3 bases, J lost 1 base, and 7 bases lay in between. The CDR3 spans 13 residues. CDR1 SGHDT and CDR2 YYEEEE come from the germline V gene. CDR3 residues: CASSYQENTEAFF. DNA for the CDR3: TGTGCCAGCAGCTACCAGGAGAACACTGAAGCTTTCTTT.

V and J are TRBV9 and TRBJ1-4; possibly TRBD1 for D (6 bases). The V gene lost 4 bases and the J gene lost 3 bases, with 22 bases spanning the gap. CDR3 length: 18 residues. Germline loops: CDR1 SGDLS, CDR2 YYNGEE. For the CDR3, the DNA is TGTGCCAGCAGCCCTCATGTAGCGGGGGCGCGAGCTAATGAAAAACTGTTTTTT. It translates to CASSPHVAGARANEKLFF.

The chain is built from TRBV5-5 and TRBJ1-1; D unresolved. Trimming left V 4 bases short and J 0 bases short, with 16 bases between. Germline values: CDR1 SGHKS, CDR2 YYEKEE (reference sequence). The CDR3 runs 16 residues. CDR3: CASSARGIPMNTEAFF. CDR3 DNA: TGTGCCAGCAGCGCCCGGGGAATACCCATGAACACTGAAGCTTTCTTT.